The 15 T cell receptor beta chains below all came from one sample that was sequenced in a study of CD8+CD57+ T cells in acquired aplastic anemia. TCR beta VDJ and CDR3 profiles were obtained from a genomic DNA template. A single record per CDR3 protein comes from TCRdb applying MiXCR to the reads. The data hold fewer than 250,000 distinct CDR3 sequences, with roughly 56% observed a single time. The sample was sorted CD4+, CD8+, or CD8+CD57+ T cells (not recorded which) from PBMCs. The origin of the receptors is a human donor in good health, serving as a control.

V and J are TRBV7-9 and TRBJ2-1; weak D call: TRBD1 (6 bases). CDR1 SEHNR and CDR2 FQNEAQ come from the germline V gene (reference sequence). Trimming removed 5 bases from V and 2 bases from J, with 13 bases in between. The CDR3 is made up of 15 amino acids. This CDR3 is CASSHQGNPYNEQFF. Here the CDR3 DNA reads TGTGCCAGCAGCCATCAGGGGAACCCCTACAATGAGCAGTTCTTC.

This chain links TRBV29-1 with TRBJ1-2, with D maybe TRBD1 (5 bases). The CDR3 is 12 amino acids. The germline V gene has CDR1 SQVTM and CDR2 ANQGSEA. V lost 4 bases and J lost 2, with 8 bases in between. The CDR3 reads CSVAAGNYGYTF. Written as DNA, the CDR3 is TGCAGCGTTGCAGCAGGGAACTATGGCTACACCTTC.

This clonotype was seen many times. Here the CDR3 DNA reads TGCAGTGCTAGAACCTTGGGACACAACTATGGCTACACCTTC. It translates to CSARTLGHNYGYTF. V gene TRBV20-1 combines with J gene TRBJ1-2, with D perhaps TRBD1 (6 bases). Deletions cut 2 bases from V and 2 bases from J, with 12 bases between. This CDR3 comprises 14 residues. CDR1 DFQATT and CDR2 SNEGSKA come from the germline V gene (reference sequence).

This clonotype was seen once. V usage is TRBV7-2 and J usage is TRBJ1-6, with TRBD1 as a possible D gene (6 bases). Deletions cut 2 bases from V and 14 bases from J, with 13 bases between. The CDR3 length is 13 residues. CDR1 and CDR2 (germline): SGHTA, FQGNSA. The CDR3 loop reads CASSLPQGSSLHF. CDR3 coding DNA: TGTGCCAGCAGCTTACCTCAGGGGAGCTCCCTCCACTTT.

This rearrangement joins TRBV2 to TRBJ1-2; D gene ambiguous. V was cut by 3 bases and J by 5 bases, with 13 bases left in between. The CDR3 is 14 amino acids. Germline CDR1 and CDR2: SNHLY and FYNNEI. This CDR3 reads CASSDGPTRYGYTF. CDR3 sequence (DNA): TGTGCCAGCAGTGACGGACCGACGCGGTATGGCTACACCTTC.

This clonotype was recorded many times. The V gene is TRBV6-5, the J gene TRBJ1-5, with D unresolved. The V end lost 4 bases, the J end lost 5 bases, and 15 bases lay between the germline ends. The length of the CDR3 is 15 residues. Germline V gene data show CDR1 as MNHEY and CDR2 as SVGAGI. For the CDR3, the DNA is TGTGCCAGCAGTTCCTTGGTTGACGGTTATCAGCCCCAGCATTTT. It translates to CASSSLVDGYQPQHF.

This clonotype was seen more than once but under ten times. This chain uses TRBV9 with TRBJ2-2; 11 positions match TRBD1. Germline CDR1 SGDLS, CDR2 YYNGEE. With 7 bases clipped from V and 5 bases from J, the junction kept 10 bases outside the gene matches. There are 16 residues in the CDR3. The CDR3 loop is CASSPPDRGHTGELFF. Here the CDR3 DNA reads TGTGCCAGCTCACCCCCGGACAGGGGGCATACCGGGGAGCTGTTTTTT.

About this clonotype itself: No conserved phenylalanine or tryptophan is present at the end of the CDR3, so a read error is the likely explanation. No DNA is shown, since the ends of the CDR3 on it are uncertain; the CDR3 is the one TCRdb lists. V is TRBV7-2 and J is TRBJ1-6. The CDR3 is 8 residues long, ends included. Germline assignment: CDR1 SGHTA and CDR2 FQGNSA. CDR3: CASNPHPT.

This clonotype appeared many times. The chain uses TRBV5-1 and TRBJ2-2; possible D gene TRBD2, 5 bases. The V and J ends lost 9 bases and 7 bases respectively, with 16 bases between them. Germline V gene sequence: CDR1 SGHRS, CDR2 YFSETQ. The CDR3 length is 13 residues. The CDR3 DNA sequence: TGCGCCACAGGCGGAGTAGGAGGCGGGGAGCTGTTTTTT. Its translation: CATGGVGGGELFF. The full variable domain, rest sourced from reference TRBV5-1 and TRBJ2-2, is KAGVTQTPRYLIKTRGQQVTLSCSPISGHRSVSWYQQTPGQGLQFLFEYFSETQRNKGNFPGRFSGRQFSNSRSEMNVSTLELGDSALYLCATGGVGGGELFFGEGSRLTVL.

Worth noting for this clonotype: The final CDR3 position lacks the conserved phenylalanine or tryptophan, pointing to a likely read error. The chain uses TRBV10-1 and TRBJ2-7, with 10 bases that match TRBD1. V lost 7 bases, J lost 0 bases, and 6 bases stayed unmatched. Germline V gene data show CDR1 as WNHNN and CDR2 as SYGVQD (reference sequence). CDR3 length: 15 amino acids. The CDR3 here is CASKTGTGVSYEQYL. The CDR3 DNA reads TGCGCCAGCAAAACAGGGACAGGGGTCTCCTACGAGCAGTACCTC.

This CDR3 is CASSPQGAREQYF. DNA of the CDR3: TGTGCCAGCAGTCCACAGGGGGCGCGGGAGCAGTACTTC. This chain uses TRBV12-3 or TRBV12-4 with TRBJ2-7, with 9 nucleotides matching TRBD1. The CDR3 runs to 13 residues. V lost 5 bases and J lost 7; bases outside the gene matches: 6.

The V and J genes are TRBV30 and TRBJ1-4, with D perhaps matching TRBD1 (5 bases). The CDR3 has 15 amino acids. CDR1 and CDR2 from the germline V gene are GTSNPN and SVGIG (reference sequence). Trimming shortened V by 4 bases and J by 0 bases, and 12 bases separated the two germline ends. In DNA form, the CDR3 reads TGTGCCTGGAATCTTGCGGGGGCAACTAATGAAAAACTGTTTTTT. Its protein is CAWNLAGATNEKLFF.

Details on this clonotype: One junction end does not reproduce the germline sequence, and a read error may be involved. This chain joins TRBV7-7 and TRBJ2-5, with D tentatively TRBD1 (6 bases). Germline V gives CDR1 SSHAT, CDR2 FNYEAQ (reference sequence). The CDR3 runs to 15 residues. The CDR3, as DNA: TGTGCTAGCAGCTTAGCAGGACAGATCCAAGAGACCCAGTACTTC. Its translation: CASSLAGQIQETQYF.

The rearrangement joins TRBV2 to TRBJ1-4; D remains ambiguous. The germline CDR1 and CDR2 sequences are SNHLY and FYNNEI. CDR3 length equals 15 residues. Trimming removed 6 bases at V and 0 bases at J, with 11 bases between. CDR3 protein: CASSYPSTTNEKLFF. The CDR3 DNA is TGTGCCAGCAGCTACCCTAGCACAACTAATGAAAAACTGTTTTTT.

This clonotype came up once. The genes are TRBV20-1 and TRBJ2-1; tentative D call: TRBD2 (5 bases). Germline-derived CDR1 and CDR2 are DFQATT and SNEGSKA (reference sequence). The V and J ends lost 3 bases and 5 bases respectively, with 14 bases between them. CDR3 length: 14 residues. CDR3 amino acids: CSASDYGVDNEQFF. As DNA, the CDR3 is TGCAGTGCTAGCGATTACGGGGTTGACAATGAGCAGTTCTTC.